This T cell receptor (beta chain) was retrieved from a study of blood T cells in healthy people across ages. A second PCR of about 7 to 11 cycles used a sample-barcoded 5' primer and a J-beta primer mix. Every cDNA was tagged by a template-switch adaptor with 12 random nucleotides. MiXCR, applied by TCRdb to the 5' RACE reads, yields one record per CDR3 protein. The repertoire includes some 1.4 million distinct CDR3 sequences, 42% of them detected once, and 7% to 9.5% sits in the top ten. The authors drew 8 to 10 milliliters of peripheral blood from each donor. Per-sample yields of isolated PBMCs were at least 6 million. This receptor was obtained from a woman under 30 in good health. The sequencing input was blood.

The CDR3 DNA follows: TGCGCCAGCAGCCAAGTCTCCGGGACTGGTGAGCAGTTCTTC. Its protein product is CASSQVSGTGEQFF. The chain joins TRBV4-1 to TRBJ2-1; the D gene is possibly TRBD2 (6 bases). Germline V gene sequence: CDR1 MGHRA, CDR2 YSYEKL. The ends were cut back, 1 base at V and 9 bases at J, with 13 bases in the middle. The CDR3 is made up of 14 amino acids.